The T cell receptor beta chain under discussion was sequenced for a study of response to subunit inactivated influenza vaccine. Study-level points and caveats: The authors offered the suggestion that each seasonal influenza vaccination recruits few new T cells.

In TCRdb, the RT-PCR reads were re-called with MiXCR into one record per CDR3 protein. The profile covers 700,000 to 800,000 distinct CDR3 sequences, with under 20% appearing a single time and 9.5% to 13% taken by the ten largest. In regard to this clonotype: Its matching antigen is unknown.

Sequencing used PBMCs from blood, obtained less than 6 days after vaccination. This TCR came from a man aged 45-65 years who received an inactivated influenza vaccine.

The CDR3: CASSEDRGPSQPQHF. The CDR3 DNA reads as TGTGCCAGCAGTGAAGATAGGGGGCCCAGTCAGCCCCAGCATTTT. The V and J genes are TRBV6-1 and TRBJ1-5; 7 bases are shared with TRBD1. This CDR3 contains 15 residues. The germline gives CDR1 MNHNS, CDR2 SASEGT. The V segment lost 1 base and the J segment 6 bases; nucleotides outside the gene matches: 6.